This T cell receptor beta chain is drawn from a study of blood T cell repertoires in COVID-19. The germline V gene encodes CDR1 LNHDA and CDR2 SQIVND (reference sequence). V was clipped by 6 bases and J by 2 bases; unmatched bases: 6. This CDR3 has 15 residues. Original analysis: Nucleated cell counts were estimated from reference gene primer amplification. Data came from immunoSEQ multiplex PCR; TCRdb stores just in-frame clones and leaves some out. That table is the source of V, J and clone size, and D and trimming were worked out from the DNA. The repertoire includes 90,000 to 100,000 clones, over 75% of them detected once, and 9.5% to 12% sits in the top ten.

Sequenced sample: peripheral blood. The TCR comes from a woman older than 75 with acute or convalescent COVID-19. The gene calls are TRBV19 and TRBJ2-3, with 9 bases aligning to TRBD2. The CDR3 sequence: CASSGGGASTDTQYF. CDR3 bases: TGTGCCAGTAGCGGCGGGGGGGCGTCCACAGATACGCAGTATTTT.